This T cell receptor beta chain was sequenced in a study of CD8+ T cells in alopecia areata. The CDR3 runs to 19 residues. From germline, CDR1 is MGHRA and CDR2 YSYEKL. V was clipped by 0 bases and J by 2 bases; unmatched bases: 10. The treatment is: oral pan-JAK inhibitor, 5-10 mg twice daily. Alopecia areata patients provided lesional scalp punch biopsies and peripheral blood. Whole-study findings and limits: More clonal than normal scalp was lesional scalp, particularly alopecia totalis/universalis. Scalp repertoires also include resident alphabeta T cells from normal skin. Many expanded lesional clones persisted during tofacitinib (in both scalp and blood).

Extraction of RNA preceded its reverse transcription into cDNA, which served as the sequencing template. Sequencing used immunoSEQ multiplex PCR; TCRdb keeps in-frame clones, though not all of them. The repertoire holds approximately 150,000 clones, with roughly 86% as singletons. With respect to this clone: What it binds is unknown.

The starting material was CD8+ T cells sorted from blood, obtained at week 4, from a patient treated with tofacitinib. This sequence was found in a human donor with alopecia areata. The J gene is TRBJ2-1, the V gene TRBV4-1; 10 bases map to TRBD2. CDR3 nucleotide sequence: TGCGCCAGCAGCCAAGAGGGGCTGGCTAGCGGGGGACCCTACAATGAGCAGTTCTTC. This translates into CASSQEGLASGGPYNEQFF.